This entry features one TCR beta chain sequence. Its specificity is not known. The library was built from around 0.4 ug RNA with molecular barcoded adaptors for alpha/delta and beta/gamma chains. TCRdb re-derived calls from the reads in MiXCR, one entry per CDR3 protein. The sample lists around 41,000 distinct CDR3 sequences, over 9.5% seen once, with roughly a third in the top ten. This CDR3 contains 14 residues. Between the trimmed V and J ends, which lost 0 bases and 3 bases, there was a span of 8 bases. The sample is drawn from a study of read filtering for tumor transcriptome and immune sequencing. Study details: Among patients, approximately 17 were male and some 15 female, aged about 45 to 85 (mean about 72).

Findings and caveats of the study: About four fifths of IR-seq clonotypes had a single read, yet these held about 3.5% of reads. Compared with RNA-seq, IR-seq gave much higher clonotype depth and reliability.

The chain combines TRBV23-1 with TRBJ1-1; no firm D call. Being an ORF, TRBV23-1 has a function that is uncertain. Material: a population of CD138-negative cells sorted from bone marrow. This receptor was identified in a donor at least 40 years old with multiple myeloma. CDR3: CASSQSRWDTEAFF. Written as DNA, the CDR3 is TGCGCCAGCAGTCAATCTAGATGGGACACTGAAGCTTTCTTT.